This record looks at one TCR beta chain sequence and its context. Noted time point: pretreatment peripheral blood. Patients in the study were battling locally advanced or metastatic urothelial carcinoma. Trimming cost V 0 bases and J 7 bases; bases outside gene matches: 8. This CDR3 has 17 residues. CDR1 and CDR2 (germline): LGHNA, YNFKEQ. The data are from a study of PD-L1 blockade in urothelial cancer. Study details: The study recovered a median of roughly 140,000 T cells per blood sample.

PCRs were each spiked with synthetic TCR analog templates. The protocol was immunoSEQ multiplex PCR, while the TCRdb copy is restricted to in-frame clones and leaves out a portion. The data contain over 100,000 clones, 84% of them singletons. This receptor was taken from a man in his forties or fifties with urothelial cancer. This specimen was PBMCs, taken around atezolizumab (anti-PD-L1) treatment. The chain carries TRBV4-2 and TRBJ2-2; 10 nucleotides agree with TRBD2. The CDR3: CASSQDPAGGEIGELFF. CDR3 DNA sequence: TGTGCCAGCAGCCAAGATCCAGCGGGAGGGGAGATCGGGGAGCTGTTTTTT.